These 2 T cell receptor beta chains share one sample of origin, sequenced in a study of T-cell memory formation after mild COVID-19. Using its own MiXCR run on the 5' RACE reads, TCRdb lists one record per CDR3 protein. The table has roughly 350,000 distinct CDR3 sequences, approximately 29% seen once. The sequencing input was PBMCs or a T cell subset sorted from them (not recorded which). These receptors were taken from an adult woman who had mild COVID-19 (a few samples of this study predate the infection). Cell type and time point are not known.

The CDR3 coding sequence is TGTGCCAGCAGTGACGCGCGGGCCGGGGAGCTGTTTTTT. Translated, it gives CASSDARAGELFF. This chain joins TRBV6-2 or TRBV6-3 and TRBJ2-2; the D gene is possibly TRBD2 (5 bases). Germline V gives CDR1 MNHEY, CDR2 SVGEGT. The ends were cut back, 5 bases at V and 6 bases at J, with 10 bases in the middle. There are 13 residues in the CDR3.

This clonotype is termed medium-sized (0.01 to 0.1%). This chain connects TRBV7-2 to TRBJ2-5; D not certain. Trimming took off 1 base at V and 5 bases at J, with 8 bases between the two ends. The CDR3 sequence is 13 residues long. From germline, CDR1 is SGHTA and CDR2 FQGNSA. The CDR3 is CASSLGLVETQYF. In DNA form, the CDR3 reads TGTGCCAGCAGCTTAGGTTTGGTGGAGACCCAGTACTTC.